The source of this T cell receptor beta chain is a study of identical twins. Whole-study findings and limits: Insertions were fewer in abundant cord blood beta clonotypes, whereas memory repertoires showed none of this pattern.

For this clonotype: Its antigen remains unknown.

TCRdb processed the 5' RACE reads anew with MiXCR; each CDR3 protein has one entry. This sample has about 460,000 distinct CDR3 sequences, with approximately 15% found just once. This same sample was also part of a study on yellow fever vaccine responses in identical twins.

This clonotype originated in a woman aged 18-29 years in good health. The sequencing sample was made of CD4+ T cells sorted from blood.

The CDR3 DNA follows: TGTGCCAGTACCCCCGGGACAGCCCCAGGACTCTATGGCTACACCTTC. This encodes CASTPGTAPGLYGYTF. The chain couples TRBV19 to TRBJ1-2, with 7 nucleotides matching TRBD1. CDR3 length: 16 amino acids. In germline, CDR1 is LNHDA, CDR2 SQIVND (reference sequence). V trimming: 7 bases; J trimming: 4 bases; junction bases outside the gene matches: 15.